One and the same sample provided the 3 T cell receptor beta chains below, sequenced in a study of CD8+ T cells in alopecia areata. This sample's treatment: oral pan-JAK inhibitor, 5-10 mg twice daily. The authors extracted RNA and reverse transcribed it into cDNA as the sequencing template. Using immunoSEQ multiplex PCR, the repertoire was profiled, and TCRdb retains in-frame clones only, with some absent. The sample yields a few hundred thousand clones, less than 45% seen once. This specimen was CD4+ T cells sorted from blood, taken at roughly week 38, from a patient treated with tofacitinib. The receptors come from a human donor with alopecia areata.

A few counts support this clone. V and J are TRBV30 and TRBJ2-5, with D unresolved. Germline-derived CDR1 and CDR2 are GTSNPN and SVGIG (reference sequence). There are 12 residues in the CDR3. Deletions cut 0 bases from V and 4 bases from J, with 6 bases between. In DNA, the CDR3 is TGTGCCTGGAGTGTAAAGGGAGAGACCCAGTACTTC. Its protein is CAWSVKGETQYF.

The V and J genes are TRBV5-6 and TRBJ2-1; perhaps D is TRBD1 or TRBD2 (5 bases each). CDR1 and CDR2 (germline): SGHDT, YYEEEE. This CDR3 spans 14 amino acids. The V gene lost 5 bases and the J gene lost 4 bases, with 13 bases spanning the gap. The CDR3 sequence is CASRRGSGYNEQFF. The CDR3 DNA reads TGTGCCAGCAGGAGGGGAAGCGGATACAATGAGCAGTTCTTC.

This clone was detected a few times. The chain recombines TRBV10-3 with TRBJ2-7, with 8 bases lining up with TRBD1. The CDR3 extends over 13 amino acids. Unmatched junction bases numbered 5, after V lost 6 bases and J lost 4 bases. Germline CDR1 and CDR2: ENHRY and SYGVKD. DNA of the CDR3: TGTGCCATCAGGCGGGACAGGTCTTACGAGCAGTACTTC. Its translation is CAIRRDRSYEQYF.